One T cell receptor (beta chain) is described in this entry. Some clones are missing from TCRdb's copy, which holds only in-frame ones; the method was immunoSEQ multiplex PCR. The profile shows about 400,000 clones, 95% of them singletons. The data were obtained in a study of shared T cell receptors in the human thymus. CDR3 length: 16 amino acids. Germline V gene sequence: CDR1 LGHNA, CDR2 YSLEER. The V segment lost 2 bases and the J segment 4 bases; nucleotides outside the gene matches: 11. The V call is TRBV4-3, the J call TRBJ2-7; the match to TRBD2 covers 7 bases. This TCR came from a human donor. The sequenced sample was thymocytes. The CDR3 bases are TGCGCCAGCAGCCAAAAAACGCGCGGGAGATTATACGAGCAGTACTTC. As protein: CASSQKTRGRLYEQYF.